This TCR beta chain came from a study of T cell responses to AZD1222 COVID-19 vaccine (dated by TCRdb to the early 2020s). Regarding the complete study: A total of around 240 trial participants underwent TCR sequencing, of whom more than 200 had received two doses of AZD1222 and 26 had received two doses of the MenACWY control vaccine. Trial participants were enrolled by age into subgroups of 18-55, 56-69 and 70-plus years, and around 150, 28 and 57 TCR-sequenced participants, respectively, were included in these subgroups.

Overall results and qualifications from the work: The 56-69-year group was small, and its depth increase did not reach significance, likely because of low power. Epitopes outside the regions mutated in the B.1.351 and B.1.1.7 variants were reportedly recognized by nearly half of the unique spike-specific TCRs. Participants were mostly white British, with more females than males. The authors suggested clonal diversity may have been underestimated. Vaccine-associated CD4 TCRs spanned the whole spike protein, with dominant responses in regions 160-218 and 743-854. Conclusions about previously exposed vaccinees are limited, since just six or seven AZD1222 recipients were seropositive for SARS-CoV-2 at baseline. After two AZD1222 doses, both the breadth and the depth of spike-specific TCRs were significantly higher than at day 0 and than in MenACWY recipients. Because no day 14 peak-response samples were available, the repertoires could be characterized only after the peak T cell response.

The CDR3 regions of human TCRbeta chains were analyzed by immunosequencing. On the study's bioinformatics: Repertoire TCRs were matched against a reference library of SARS-CoV-2-specific TCRs generated with the MIRA antigen-specificity platform. Breadth was defined as the fraction of unique TCRs that were SARS-CoV-2-associated. Depth was defined as the fraction of total T cells that were SARS-CoV-2-associated. Using the MIRA data, each spike-specific TCR was assigned both to the spike region to which the TCR was reactive and to a CD4 or CD8 class. Log10-transformed breadth and depth values were compared by one-way ANOVA with Sidak's multiple comparisons tests. The source is immuneACCESS, and TCRdb retained only in-frame sequences with V and J called. Part of the clones is not carried over; for the studies checked, unresolved V genes explain less than half of this, and the remainder is unexplained. From that table come the V and J calls and clone size; the DNA was used to work out D and trimming. The sample table lists approximately 89,000 clones, roughly 86% of them with a count of one. The ten most abundant clones make up approximately 5.6% of the sample.

V and J are truncated by 2 bases and 2 bases respectively, leaving an intervening sequence of 10 bases. The germline V gene provides CDR1 WSHSY and CDR2 SAAADI. From the cysteine through the phenylalanine, the CDR3 covers 15 amino acids. Only CDR3 DNA is held: 45 bases, read in frame from base 1. In the case of this clone: The antigen this receptor binds is unknown. Per-nucleotide qualities are absent, and no much larger clonotype sits a single base away.

The sample's time point label is to be understood as: about 28 days (+/-7) after the second vaccine dose. Because spike-specific TCR depth and breadth did not differ between the two schedules, AZD1222 recipients who got a second dose at roughly 4 weeks were pooled with those who got a second dose at roughly 12 weeks. The vaccinee samples were drawn from two UK trials, COV001 and COV002, one of which was a single-blind randomized controlled phase 2/3 trial testing AZD1222 (ChAdOx1 nCoV-19) in healthy adults. Trial participant PBMC samples were collected at day 0 and day 28 after the second dose for TCRbeta chain sequencing.

Rearrangement joined TRBV10-2 to TRBJ1-3; no D gene is confidently identified. The specimen comprised peripheral blood, sampled 28 days after the second AZD1222 dose. This clonotype originated in an adult who received the AZD1222 COVID-19 vaccine. The DNA is TGCGCCAGCAGTGAGACTCTCGGGACTGGAAACACCATATATTTT. Its coded protein is CASSETLGTGNTIYF.